These 2 T cell receptor beta chains were sequenced from one sample in a study of cytomegalovirus exposure and HLA in healthy donors. The PCR was carried out with 60 Vbeta primers and 13 Jbeta primers. Data came from immunoSEQ multiplex PCR; TCRdb stores just in-frame clones and leaves some out. The sample contains 160,000 or so clones, 65% to 80% of which appear only once. The source material was PBMCs. These receptors were collected from a woman between 40 and 50 years old in good health and CMV-seropositive.

The chain combines TRBV7-3 with TRBJ1-2, with unresolved D. CDR3 length equals 11 residues. Germline CDR1 reads SGHTA; CDR2 reads FQGTGA. V was cut by 11 bases and J by 5 bases, with 12 bases left in between. This CDR3 is CASTGCYGYTF. CDR3 nucleotide sequence: TGTGCCTCAACGGGGTGTTATGGCTACACCTTC.

Comment on this clone: A read error may produce the germline difference seen at one junction end. This chain uses TRBV28 with TRBJ1-1; no clear D gene. Germline CDR1 is MDHEN and CDR2 is SYDVKM. CDR3 size: 13 residues. The CDR3 bases are TGTGCCAGCAGTTTAAACTTAATTGCTGAAGCTTCCTTT. It translates to CASSLNLIAEASF.